This T cell receptor beta chain stems from a study of blood T cells in healthy people across ages. A second PCR, run for about 7 to 12 cycles, used a sample-barcoded 5' primer plus a J-beta primer mix. Sequencing of every sample gave 2.5 million or more CDR3-containing paired-end reads. MiXCR was run by TCRdb on the 5' RACE reads, yielding one entry per CDR3 protein. This sample has about 2 million distinct CDR3 sequences, with around half found just once. This clonotype occurred a few times. The antigen remains unidentified. Findings and limits, study-wide: PBMCs were not sorted, which prevented a conclusive comparison of naive versus antigen-experienced cells. Strong correlation was found linking TCR beta diversity to naive T cell percentage.

Extractions gave at least 5 micrograms of total RNA per sample. The CDR3 sequence is 11 residues long. The germline gives CDR1 DFQATT, CDR2 SNEGSKA (reference sequence). V lost 5 bases to trimming and J lost 12 bases, with 14 bases between them. Sequenced sample: blood. The source of this sequence is a woman in her forties in good health. This sequence joins TRBV20-1 and TRBJ2-1; D gene ambiguous. The CDR3 region is CSAGILIGQFF. As DNA, the CDR3 is TGCAGTGCTGGGATCCTGATAGGGCAGTTCTTC.